This T cell receptor (beta chain) was captured by sequencing in a study of CD8 T cells in Susac syndrome. TCR beta from blood CD8+ and CD4+ T cells was sequenced. An input of about 0.5 to 1 ug of RNA was subjected to reverse transcription using random hexamers. TCRdb re-derived calls from the immunoSEQ multiplex PCR reads in MiXCR, one entry per CDR3 protein. The sample consists of some 130,000 distinct CDR3 sequences, about 95% of them appearing once. The CDR3 spans 11 residues. The V and J ends lost 3 bases and 3 bases respectively, with 3 bases between them. The germline gives CDR1 SGHVS, CDR2 FNYEAQ.

The chain employs TRBV7-6 and TRBJ2-7; no firm D call. The origin of this receptor is a human donor with Susac syndrome. Sequencing was done on a sample of CD8+ T cells from PBMCs. CDR3 region: CASSFDYEQYF. The DNA of the CDR3 is TGTGCCAGCAGCTTCGACTACGAGCAGTACTTC.